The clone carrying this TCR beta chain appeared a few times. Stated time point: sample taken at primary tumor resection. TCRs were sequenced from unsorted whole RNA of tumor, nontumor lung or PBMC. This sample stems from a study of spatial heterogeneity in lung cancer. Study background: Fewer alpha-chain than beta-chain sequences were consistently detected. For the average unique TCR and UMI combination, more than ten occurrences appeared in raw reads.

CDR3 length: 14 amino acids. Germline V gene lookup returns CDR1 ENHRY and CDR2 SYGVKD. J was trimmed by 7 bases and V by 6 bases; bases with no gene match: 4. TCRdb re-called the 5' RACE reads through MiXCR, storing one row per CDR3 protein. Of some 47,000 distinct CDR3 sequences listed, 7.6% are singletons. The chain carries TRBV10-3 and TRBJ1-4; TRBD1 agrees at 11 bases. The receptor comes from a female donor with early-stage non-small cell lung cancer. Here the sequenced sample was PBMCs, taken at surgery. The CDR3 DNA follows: TGTGCCATCAGAGCCGGGACAGGGGGTGAAAAACTGTTTTTT. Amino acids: CAIRAGTGGEKLFF.